Shown below are 30 T cell receptor beta chains from a single sample sequenced in a study of blood T cell repertoires in COVID-19. The assay was immunoSEQ multiplex PCR, and TCRdb's table has in-frame clones only and misses some. This sample has a few hundred thousand clones; around 92% occur once, and the top ten carry more than 9%. The sample was PBMCs or T cells enriched from blood (not recorded which). All receptors come from a woman aged 25 to 39 who had recovered from COVID-19.

A single count supports this clone. The identical CDR3 is also encoded by other nucleotide sequences in the sample. The chain recombines TRBV28 with TRBJ1-1, with a tentative D call TRBD1 (6 bases). In germline, CDR1 is MDHEN, CDR2 SYDVKM. This CDR3 has 13 amino acids. Deletions cut 3 bases from V and 5 bases from J, with 10 bases between. CDR3 loop: CASSFRGRTEAFF. The CDR3 nucleotides are TGTGCCAGCAGTTTCAGGGGAAGGACTGAAGCTTTCTTT.

The chain has TRBV5-5 and TRBJ2-7, with D unclear. Germline CDR1 reads SGHKS; CDR2 reads YYEKEE (reference sequence). The CDR3 totals 12 residues. Trimming pared 2 bases from V and 3 bases from J, leaving 6 bases between. The CDR3 nucleotides read TGTGCCAGCAGCTTCACAATCTACGAGCAGTACTTC. It translates to CASSFTIYEQYF. Full variable domain (outside the CDR3, taken from reference TRBV5-5 and TRBJ2-7): DAGVTQSPTHLIKTRGQQVTLRCSPISGHKSVSWYQQVLGQGPQFIFQYYEKEERGRGNFPDRFSARQFPNYSSELNVNALLLGDSALYLCASSFTIYEQYFGPGTRLTVT.

The chain links TRBV12-3 or TRBV12-4 to TRBJ1-1; 7 bases align to TRBD1. This CDR3 has 13 residues. Germline trimming cut 6 bases from V and 4 bases from J; bases unmatched to any gene: 5. This chain's CDR3 is CASRIQGSTEAFF. The CDR3, as DNA: TGTGCCAGCAGGATACAGGGGAGCACTGAAGCTTTCTTT.

A few counts support this clone. The CDR3: CASSYLGQTNTEAFF. CDR3 DNA sequence: TGTGCCAGTAGTTATTTGGGACAAACGAACACTGAAGCTTTCTTT. The rearrangement joins TRBV19 to TRBJ1-1; D is perhaps TRBD1 (6 bases). The CDR3 length is 15 residues. The germline V and J ends were trimmed by 5 bases and 1 base, with 14 bases remaining between them. Germline V gene sequence: CDR1 LNHDA, CDR2 SQIVND (reference sequence). Full variable domain (outside the CDR3, taken from reference TRBV19 and TRBJ1-1): DGGITQSPKYLFRKEGQNVTLSCEQNLNHDAMYWYRQDPGQGLRLIYYSQIVNDFQKGDIAEGYSVSREKKESFPLTVTSAQKNPTAFYLCASSYLGQTNTEAFFGQGTRLTVV.

CDR3 nucleotides: TGTGCCAGCAGTTTTGGGAACAGGGGGAAGGATGGCTACACCTTC. Translated: CASSFGNRGKDGYTF. The V and J genes are TRBV28 and TRBJ1-2, with 8 bases fitting TRBD1. This CDR3 is 15 amino acids long. Losses at the gene ends were 3 bases for V and 6 bases for J; bases not matched to a gene: 9. Germline V gene lookup returns CDR1 MDHEN and CDR2 SYDVKM.

The chain is built from TRBV19 and TRBJ1-5; D is uncertain. Germline-derived CDR1 and CDR2 are LNHDA and SQIVND (reference sequence). CDR3 size: 17 residues. V gave up 3 bases and J gave up 0 bases, with 15 bases separating them. This chain's CDR3 is CASSIEEGLYSNQPQHF. The DNA for the CDR3 is TGTGCCAGTAGTATCGAGGAGGGCCTTTATAGCAATCAGCCCCAGCATTTT.

The CDR3 sequence is CASSFDVVGVGTQYF. CDR3 nucleotide sequence: TGTGCCAGCAGCTTTGACGTTGTAGGGGTCGGTACGCAGTATTTT. The chain links TRBV5-5 to TRBJ2-3, with D possibly TRBD1 on 5 matching bases. CDR1 SGHKS and CDR2 YYEKEE come from the germline V gene (reference sequence). The CDR3 runs to 15 residues. V was clipped by 2 bases and J by 8 bases, with 18 bases between them.

The chain employs TRBV18 and TRBJ2-5, with TRBD1 matching 7 bases. The CDR3 loop spans 14 amino acids. The V gene end was trimmed by 4 bases and the J gene end by 5 bases; junction bases not matched to a gene: 7. Germline values: CDR1 KGHSH, CDR2 LQKENI. The CDR3 DNA reads as TGTGCCAGCTCACTTACTACAGGGGATGAGACCCAGTACTTC. As protein: CASSLTTGDETQYF.

V usage is TRBV5-1 and J usage is TRBJ2-2; D might be TRBD2 (6 bases). V shed 4 bases and J shed 0 bases, with 10 bases lying between them. Germline loops: CDR1 SGHRS, CDR2 YFSETQ. CDR3 length: 15 residues. Here the CDR3 reads CASSPLAANTGELFF. DNA for the CDR3: TGCGCCAGCAGCCCGTTAGCGGCGAACACCGGGGAGCTGTTTTTT.

The chain has TRBV3-1 (or the pseudogene TRBV3-2) and TRBJ1-5; D is unresolved. Trimming took off 1 base at V and 4 bases at J, with 11 bases between the two ends. CDR1 is LGHDT, CDR2 YNNKEL, per germline (reference sequence). The CDR3 has 15 amino acids. CDR3 in amino acids: CASSQVSGVNQPQHF. CDR3 DNA sequence: TGTGCCAGCAGCCAAGTGTCAGGCGTGAATCAGCCCCAGCATTTT.

The chain combines TRBV2 with TRBJ2-7; 8 bases are shared with TRBD1. V was pared by 6 bases and J by 1 base, with 2 bases of the junction left unmatched. The CDR3 loop spans 13 amino acids. The V gene's germline CDR1 is SNHLY and CDR2 FYNNEI. The CDR3 DNA follows: TGTGCCAGCAGGGGGACAGGTTCCTACGAGCAGTACTTC. The encoded protein is CASRGTGSYEQYF.

The CDR3 spells CASSLSRGYGYTF. The CDR3 DNA reads TGTGCCAGCAGTTTATCGAGAGGGTATGGCTACACCTTC. The chain employs TRBV27 and TRBJ1-2; D remains unclear. Germline loops: CDR1 MNHEY, CDR2 SMNVEV (reference sequence). The V gene lost 0 bases and the J gene lost 5 bases, with 7 bases spanning the gap. The CDR3 covers 13 residues.

CDR3 sequence: CASSEFRGVAGYTF. CDR3 in DNA: TGTGCCAGCAGTGAATTTCGGGGGGTCGCTGGCTACACCTTC. The V gene is TRBV25-1, the J gene TRBJ1-2; D may be TRBD1 (5 bases). The CDR3 has 14 residues. The V and J ends lost 1 base and 7 bases respectively, with 13 bases between them. CDR1 and CDR2 from the germline V gene are MGHDK and SYGVNS.

This rearrangement joins TRBV6-2 or TRBV6-3 to TRBJ2-7, with D maybe TRBD2 (5 bases). Trimming cost V 7 bases and J 7 bases, with 20 bases left between them. The CDR3 contains 14 residues. Germline values: CDR1 MNHEY, CDR2 SVGEGT. The CDR3 reads CASNPFPGSKEQYF. The CDR3 nucleotides are TGTGCCAGCAACCCGTTTCCGGGGAGCAAAGAGCAGTACTTC.

The gene calls are TRBV11-2 and TRBJ1-2; the match to TRBD1 covers 8 bases. This CDR3 is 15 amino acids long. Germline V gives CDR1 SGHAT, CDR2 FQNNGV. V dropped 0 bases and J dropped 7; count of bases not matched to a gene: 7. Here the CDR3 reads CASSLDPGQVRGYTF. The CDR3 DNA follows: TGTGCCAGCAGCTTAGATCCGGGACAGGTGCGTGGCTACACCTTC.

This clone was counted once. J is TRBJ1-1 and V is TRBV29-1; D gene unclear. Germline CDR1 reads SQVTM; CDR2 reads ANQGSEA. Trimming stripped 6 bases from V and 0 bases from J, with 14 bases between. This CDR3 comprises 14 residues. CDR3 nucleotide sequence: TGCAGCGTCTCCCCCCGGGTGGTGAACACTGAAGCTTTCTTT. Amino acids: CSVSPRVVNTEAFF. Full variable domain (outside the CDR3, taken from reference TRBV29-1 and TRBJ1-1): SAVISQKPSRDICQRGTSLTIQCQVDSQVTMMFWYRQQPGQSLTLIATANQGSEATYESGFVIDKFPISRPNLTFSTLTVSNMSPEDSSIYLCSVSPRVVNTEAFFGQGTRLTVV.

This clone was seen a few times. Other DNA variants within this sample encode the same CDR3. The chain is built from TRBV5-6 and TRBJ2-7; TRBD2 is a possible D gene (6 bases). Germline V gene sequence: CDR1 SGHDT, CDR2 YYEEEE. This CDR3 comprises 14 residues. V lost 3 bases to trimming and J lost 2 bases, with 12 bases between them. CDR3 residues: CASSWGTPTYEQYF. As DNA, the CDR3 is TGTGCCAGCAGCTGGGGGACTCCCACCTACGAGCAGTACTTC.

The rearrangement links TRBV28 to TRBJ2-7; 8 bases line up with TRBD1. Trimming at V came to 4 bases and at J to 3 bases, leaving 5 bases not matched to a gene. The length of the CDR3 is 14 residues. Germline-derived CDR1 and CDR2 are MDHEN and SYDVKM. This chain's CDR3 is CASSSGTGFYEQYF. CDR3 DNA sequence: TGTGCCAGCAGTTCCGGGACAGGATTCTACGAGCAGTACTTC.

The chain is built from TRBV29-1 and TRBJ2-7, with 10 bases fitting TRBD2. The CDR3 is 15 residues long. Trimming removed 4 bases from V and 4 bases from J; junction bases left unmatched: 10. Germline V gene sequence: CDR1 SQVTM, CDR2 ANQGSEA. The CDR3, as DNA: TGCAGCGTTGGGAAACTAGCGGGACTTCATTACGAGCAGTACTTC. This gives the protein CSVGKLAGLHYEQYF.

The chain joins TRBV9 to TRBJ1-4; D is ambiguous. V was shortened by 3 bases and J by 8 bases, with 17 bases between the two germline ends. Germline CDR1 SGDLS, CDR2 YYNGEE. This CDR3 is built from 15 residues. The DNA for the CDR3 is TGTGCCAGCAGCGCCCGGACCAGACGGGGAGAAAAACTGTTTTTT. Protein: CASSARTRRGEKLFF.

This clone was counted only a few times. The chain carries TRBV18 and TRBJ1-3, with D tentatively TRBD1 (5 bases). This CDR3 has 15 amino acids. Germline values: CDR1 KGHSH, CDR2 LQKENI. V was trimmed by 1 base and J by 2 bases, leaving 9 bases between them. The CDR3 DNA reads TGTGCCAGCTCACCACGTTCCAGGGCTGGAAACACCATATATTTT. Its translation: CASSPRSRAGNTIYF. Complete variable domain (other parts from reference TRBV18 and TRBJ1-3): NAGVMQNPRHLVRRRGQEARLRCSPMKGHSHVYWYRQLPEEGLKFMVYLQKENIIDESGMPKERFSAEFPKEGPSILRIQQVVRGDSAAYFCASSPRSRAGNTIYFGEGSWLTVV.

Sample share makes this clone medium-sized. The chain recombines TRBV6-1 with TRBJ2-2; TRBD2 matches at 7 bases. The CDR3 covers 15 residues. Germline V gene data show CDR1 as MNHNS and CDR2 as SASEGT. J lost 4 bases, V lost 2 bases, and 4 bases had no gene match. This chain's CDR3 is CASSEIGGSTGELFF. The DNA of the CDR3 is TGTGCCAGCAGTGAAATTGGCGGGAGCACCGGGGAGCTGTTTTTT.

J is TRBJ1-4 and V is TRBV5-6, with a weak D call TRBD1 (5 bases). The V gene lost 3 bases and the J gene lost 4 bases, with 13 bases spanning the gap. CDR3 size: 15 residues. Germline CDR1 and CDR2: SGHDT and YYEEEE. The CDR3 region is CASSSLWRGNEKLFF. In DNA, the CDR3 is TGTGCCAGCAGCTCCCTGTGGAGGGGTAATGAAAAACTGTTTTTT.

The chain carries TRBV4-3 and TRBJ2-1; D gene ambiguous. This CDR3 comprises 14 residues. The germline CDR1 and CDR2 sequences are LGHNA and YSLEER. With 1 base removed from V and 4 bases from J, the gap between germline ends came to 8 bases. The chain's CDR3 is CASSQVRRYNEQFF. CDR3 in DNA: TGCGCCAGCAGCCAAGTACGTCGGTACAATGAGCAGTTCTTC.

Note on this clone: This sample also contains other DNA sequences that code for the same CDR3. The chain links TRBV7-2 to TRBJ1-1; no firm D call. Trimming pared 1 base from V and 0 bases from J, leaving 6 bases between. This CDR3 has 14 amino acids. The germline V gene has CDR1 SGHTA and CDR2 FQGNSA. Here the CDR3 reads CASSLGQMNTEAFF. The CDR3 DNA follows: TGTGCCAGCAGCTTAGGGCAGATGAACACTGAAGCTTTCTTT.

The chain employs TRBV5-1 and TRBJ2-3; 10 nucleotides line up with TRBD1. Per the germline V gene, CDR1 is SGHRS and CDR2 is YFSETQ. The CDR3 contains 16 residues. V was clipped by 4 bases and J by 0 bases; unmatched bases: 5. This CDR3 reads CASSLGQGVSTDTQYF. DNA for the CDR3: TGCGCCAGCAGCCTCGGACAGGGGGTTAGCACAGATACGCAGTATTTT.

The rearrangement joins TRBV20-1 to TRBJ2-5, with D possibly TRBD1 on 6 matching bases. The germline gives CDR1 DFQATT, CDR2 SNEGSKA (reference sequence). The CDR3 extends over 13 amino acids. The ends were cut back, 3 bases at V and 4 bases at J, with 12 bases in the middle. The DNA of the CDR3 is TGCAGTGCTAGTCCCCCGGACAGAGAGACCCAGTACTTC. Translated: CSASPPDRETQYF.

The chain employs TRBV6-5 and TRBJ2-7; D perhaps matches TRBD1 (6 bases). CDR3 length: 12 residues. The germline V gene encodes CDR1 MNHEY and CDR2 SVGAGI. V dropped 5 bases and J dropped 6 bases, with 11 bases sitting between them. CDR3 sequence (DNA): TGTGCCAGCAGTCCCCAGACAGGCGAGCAGTACTTC. Protein: CASSPQTGEQYF.

This clone showed up just a few times. The chain recombines TRBV28 with TRBJ1-1; no firm D call. The germline gives CDR1 MDHEN, CDR2 SYDVKM. This CDR3 region has 16 residues. Trimming left V 5 bases short and J 4 bases short, with 20 bases between. Here the CDR3 reads CASSILWSGSGTEAFF. DNA of the CDR3: TGTGCCAGCAGTATCCTTTGGAGCGGTTCGGGCACTGAAGCTTTCTTT.

This chain joins TRBV4-2 and TRBJ2-5; 7 nucleotides line up with TRBD2. V lost 1 base to trimming and J lost 5 bases; unmatched junction nucleotides: 4. Germline V CDR1 and CDR2: LGHNA, YNFKEQ. The CDR3 covers 14 residues. Here the CDR3 DNA reads TGTGCCAGCAGCCAAGTGGGGGGGAGGGAGACCCAGTACTTC. This gives the protein CASSQVGGRETQYF.